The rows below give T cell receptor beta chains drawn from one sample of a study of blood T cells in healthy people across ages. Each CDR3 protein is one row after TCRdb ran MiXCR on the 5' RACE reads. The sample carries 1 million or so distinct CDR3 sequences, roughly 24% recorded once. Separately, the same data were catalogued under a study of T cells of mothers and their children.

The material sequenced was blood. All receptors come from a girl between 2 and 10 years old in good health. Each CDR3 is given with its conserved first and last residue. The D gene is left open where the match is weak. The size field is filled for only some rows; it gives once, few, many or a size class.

CDR3 DNA: TGCAGCGTTGAAATGCCAGGGAAAAGCCCGTTCTACGAGCAGTACTTC
CDR3 protein: CSVEMPGKSPFYEQYF
J gene: TRBJ2-7
D gene: NA
clone size: few
V gene: TRBV29-1

CDR3 DNA: TGTGCCAGCAGCTTTTGGGGTCAGGACACCTACGAGCAGTACTTC
CDR3 protein: CASSFWGQDTYEQYF
J gene: TRBJ2-7
D gene: NA
clone size: NA
V gene: TRBV7-9

CDR3 DNA: TGTGCCAGGAGACAGACCCGGGAGGAGACCCAGTACTTC
CDR3 protein: CARRQTREETQYF
J gene: TRBJ2-5
D gene: NA
clone size: NA
V gene: TRBV2

CDR3 DNA: TGTGCCAGCAGCCCTCTGTCCCTGAGGGAAAAACTGTTTTTT
CDR3 protein: CASSPLSLREKLFF
J gene: TRBJ1-4
D gene: NA
clone size: NA
V gene: TRBV9

CDR3 DNA: TGTGCCAGCAGCTTACTGGGTTTGGGGACGTTAGCCAAAAACATTCAGTACTTC
CDR3 protein: CASSLLGLGTLAKNIQYF
J gene: TRBJ2-4
D gene: NA
clone size: NA
V gene: TRBV7-2

CDR3 DNA: TGCAGTGCTAGGGAGGCCCAGAAGAATACCGGGGAGCTGTTTTTT
CDR3 protein: CSAREAQKNTGELFF
J gene: TRBJ2-2
D gene: NA
clone size: NA
V gene: TRBV20-1

CDR3 DNA: TGCAGCGTTGACAACAGGGCCGGGGGCTACACCTTC
CDR3 protein: CSVDNRAGGYTF
J gene: TRBJ1-2
D gene: NA
clone size: NA
V gene: TRBV29-1

CDR3 DNA: TGCGCCAGCACTAGGGCGGAATTAGAGACCCAGTACTTC
CDR3 protein: CASTRAELETQYF
J gene: TRBJ2-5
D gene: NA
clone size: few
V gene: TRBV5-1

CDR3 DNA: TGTGCCAGTAGCGGGCTTTATAGCTCCTACAATGAGCAGTTCTTC
CDR3 protein: CASSGLYSSYNEQFF
J gene: TRBJ2-1
D gene: NA
clone size: NA
V gene: TRBV19

CDR3 DNA: TGTGCCAGCAGCTCCTTCATGAACACTGAAGCTTTCTTT
CDR3 protein: CASSSFMNTEAFF
J gene: TRBJ1-1
D gene: NA
clone size: NA
V gene: TRBV7-9

CDR3 DNA: TGCAGCGTTGCAGGGGGCGCTGGCTACACCTTC
CDR3 protein: CSVAGGAGYTF
J gene: TRBJ1-2
D gene: TRBD1
clone size: NA
V gene: TRBV29-1

CDR3 DNA: TGCAGCGTTAAAGGCCGGGTGTCGGGACACGAGCAGTACTTC
CDR3 protein: CSVKGRVSGHEQYF
J gene: TRBJ2-7
D gene: NA
clone size: few
V gene: TRBV29-1

CDR3 DNA: TGTGCCAGCAGCCGGGCTAGCGGGAGTTCCTACAATGAGCAGTTCTTC
CDR3 protein: CASSRASGSSYNEQFF
J gene: TRBJ2-1
D gene: TRBD2
clone size: NA
V gene: TRBV4-2